This paragraph covers one T cell receptor beta chain sequence. This clonotype came up a few times. The clone's antigen remains unknown. Nothing much larger sits one base from this clone, and base qualities are not available. The cysteine opens and the phenylalanine closes a CDR3 of 16 amino acids. The retained sequence is limited to the CDR3, 48 bases, with the frame set at the first base. Trimmed from V: 1 base; trimmed from J: 4 bases; junction bases lacking a gene match: 6. Data came from an Illumina HiSeq 1500. TCRdb ran its own pipeline on the public reads, namely fastp trimming at Q25 and MiXCR clone calling, and kept in-frame beta chains. One record per CDR3 amino acid sequence lists the most common genes and DNA. Recorded for this sample are around 740,000 distinct CDR3 sequences; roughly 36% of them occurred a single time. More than 2.5% of the sample rests with the top ten. These data come from a study of T cell repertoires in cytomegalovirus infection (dated by TCRdb to between 2018 and 2020). With regard to the full study: The HLA type of each donor mattered for the analysis, because public TCR beta signatures pointed to carriage of CMV infection along with the matching HLA type. Broader findings and caveats from the paper: In the ex vivo response, HLA-C-restricted CMV-specific TCR beta clonotypes were dominant, and in two of eight donors the single most frequent clonotype came from this HLA-C-restricted group. In both this cohort and an independent roughly 350-donor cohort, the cumulative frequency of public TCR beta family members distinguished carriers of CMV infection plus the relevant HLA type.

This receptor was identified in a human donor in good health (CMV status not recorded). Some clones in this sample may be carry-over from other donors' samples. Recombination connected TRBV12-3 or TRBV12-4 to TRBJ2-2, with TRBD2 identical over 7 junction bases. The sequenced sample was PBMCs. The DNA sequence reads TGTGCCAGCAGTTTAGGGGTGGGAGGGGTCACCGGGGAGCTGTTTTTT. This gives the protein CASSLGVGGVTGELFF.